This TCR beta chain was sequenced for a study of blood T cells in healthy people across ages. The use of a sample-barcoded 5' primer and a J-beta primer mix characterized a second PCR of about 7 to 12 cycles. The template-switch adaptor was a 5' adaptor with 12 random nucleotides. It tagged each cDNA molecule. TCRdb independently ran MiXCR on the 5' RACE reads; one entry per CDR3 protein. The table lists 1,800,000 or so distinct CDR3 sequences, roughly two fifths of them singletons, with roughly 23% in the top ten. Isolation per sample recovered at least 6 million PBMCs. In this sample, this clonotype turned up a few times. Its antigen is unknown. Points from the study as a whole: Naive CD4+ cells and diversity were both higher in long-lived donors than in aged donors. The recorded TCR beta diversity per million T cells decreased in a roughly linear manner with age.

In germline, CDR1 is SGHTA, CDR2 FQGNSA. The length of the CDR3 is 16 residues. V lost 5 bases to trimming and J lost 3 bases; unmatched junction nucleotides: 7. The receptor comes from a human donor in good health. The specimen was blood. J is TRBJ2-5 and V is TRBV7-2, with TRBD2 identical over 12 bases. The CDR3 DNA is TGTGCCAGCAGCCCAACTCTAGCGGGGGGGAAAGAGACCCAGTACTTC. It specifies CASSPTLAGGKETQYF. The variable domain in full, with the rest retrieved from reference TRBV7-2 and TRBJ2-5, is GAGVSQSPSNKVTEKGKDVELRCDPISGHTALYWYRQSLGQGLEFLIYFQGNSAPDKSGLPSDRFSAERTGGSVSTLTIQRTQQEDSAVYLCASSPTLAGGKETQYFGPGTRLLVL.